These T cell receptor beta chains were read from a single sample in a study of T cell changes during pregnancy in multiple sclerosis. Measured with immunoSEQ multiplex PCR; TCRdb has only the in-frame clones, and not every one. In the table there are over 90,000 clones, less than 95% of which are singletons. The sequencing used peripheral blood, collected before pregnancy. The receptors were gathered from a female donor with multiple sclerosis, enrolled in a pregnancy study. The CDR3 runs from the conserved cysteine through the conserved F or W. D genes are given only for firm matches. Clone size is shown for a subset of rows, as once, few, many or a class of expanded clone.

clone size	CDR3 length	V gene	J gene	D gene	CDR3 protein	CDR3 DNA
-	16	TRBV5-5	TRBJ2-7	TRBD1	CASSLGGRDRGHEQYF	TGTGCCAGCAGCTTGGGCGGCCGGGACAGGGGACACGAGCAGTACTTC
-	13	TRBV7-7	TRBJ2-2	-	CASSQAATGELFF	TGTGCCAGCAGCCAAGCGGCCACCGGGGAGCTGTTTTTT
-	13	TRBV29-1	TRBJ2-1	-	CSVEERAYNEQFF	TGCAGCGTTGAAGAGCGGGCCTACAATGAGCAGTTCTTC
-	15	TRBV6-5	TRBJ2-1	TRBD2	CASSSPAGPYNEQFF	TGTGCCAGCAGTTCTCCAGCGGGACCCTACAATGAGCAGTTCTTC
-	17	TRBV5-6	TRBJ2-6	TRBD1	CASSLDRGRLGANVLTF	TGTGCCAGCAGCTTGGACAGGGGGCGTTTGGGGGCCAACGTCCTGACTTTC
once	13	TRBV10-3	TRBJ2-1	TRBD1	CATGQGAENEQFF	TGTGCCACCGGACAGGGGGCGGAGAATGAGCAGTTCTTC
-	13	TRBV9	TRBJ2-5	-	CASSSLAQETQYF	TGTGCCAGCAGCTCTTTAGCCCAAGAGACCCAGTACTTC
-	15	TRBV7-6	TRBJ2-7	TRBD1	CASSSRVGGSYEQYF	TGTGCCAGCAGCTCTCGTGTAGGGGGCTCTTACGAGCAGTACTTC
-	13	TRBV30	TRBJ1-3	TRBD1	CAWSRGPGNTIYF	TGTGCCTGGAGTAGGGGGCCTGGAAACACCATATATTTT
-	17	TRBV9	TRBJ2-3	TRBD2	CASSPRASGGSTDTQYF	TGTGCCAGCAGCCCACGGGCTAGCGGGGGTAGCACAGATACGCAGTATTTT
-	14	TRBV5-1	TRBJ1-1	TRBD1	CASSKDRGNTEAFF	TGCGCCAGCAGCAAGGACAGGGGAAACACTGAAGCTTTCTTT
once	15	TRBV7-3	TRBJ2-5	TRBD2	CASSLVAGGQETQYF	TGTGCCAGCAGCTTAGTGGCGGGAGGACAAGAGACCCAGTACTTC
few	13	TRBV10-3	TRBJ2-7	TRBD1	CAISEGQGIEQYF	TGTGCCATCAGTGAGGGACAGGGGATCGAGCAGTACTTC
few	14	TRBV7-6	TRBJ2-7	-	CASSPLGRDSEQYF	TGTGCCAGCAGCCCCCTAGGGCGGGACTCCGAGCAGTACTTC
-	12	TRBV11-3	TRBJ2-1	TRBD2	CASSTAGTRQFF	TGTGCCAGCAGCACCGCGGGGACTAGGCAGTTCTTC
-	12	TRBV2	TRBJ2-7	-	CASERGAGEQYF	TGTGCCAGCGAACGGGGGGCGGGGGAGCAGTACTTC
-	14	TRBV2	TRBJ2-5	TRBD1	CASQRGTGDETQYF	TGTGCCAGCCAACGGGGGACAGGGGACGAGACCCAGTACTTC
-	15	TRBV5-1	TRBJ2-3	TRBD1	CASRYGQGAADTQYF	TGCGCCAGCAGGTACGGACAGGGGGCGGCAGATACGCAGTATTTT
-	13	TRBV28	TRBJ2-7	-	CVTKTGSIHEQYF	TGTGTTACCAAAACGGGGAGTATTCACGAGCAGTACTTC
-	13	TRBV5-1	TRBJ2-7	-	CASYREGTDEQYF	TGCGCCAGCTACAGGGAAGGCACCGACGAGCAGTACTTC
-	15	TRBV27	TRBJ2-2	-	CASSTNREGTGELFF	TGTGCCAGCAGTACCAACAGGGAAGGGACCGGGGAGCTGTTTTTT
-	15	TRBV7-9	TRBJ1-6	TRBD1	CASSLSGTVNSPLHF	TGTGCCAGCAGCTTATCCGGGACAGTTAATTCACCCCTCCACTTT
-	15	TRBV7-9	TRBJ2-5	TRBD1	CASSFGQGDQETQYF	TGTGCCAGCAGTTTCGGACAGGGCGATCAAGAGACCCAGTACTTC
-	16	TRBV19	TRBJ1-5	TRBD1	CASSIGGWQGGQPQHF	TGTGCCAGTAGTATAGGTGGGTGGCAGGGGGGTCAGCCCCAGCATTTT
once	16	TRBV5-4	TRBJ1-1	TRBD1	CASSLGTGGMNTEAFF	TGTGCCAGCAGCTTAGGTACAGGGGGTATGAACACTGAAGCTTTCTTT
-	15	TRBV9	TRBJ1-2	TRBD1	CASSVEVEGQNGYTF	TGTGCCAGCAGCGTAGAGGTAGAGGGACAGAATGGCTACACCTTC
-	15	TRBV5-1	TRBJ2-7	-	CASRSGDASSYEQYF	TGCGCCAGCAGGTCAGGCGATGCGAGCTCCTACGAGCAGTACTTC
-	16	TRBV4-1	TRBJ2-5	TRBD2	CASSQVGGGPQETQYF	TGCGCCAGCAGCCAAGTCGGGGGGGGGCCCCAAGAGACCCAGTACTTC
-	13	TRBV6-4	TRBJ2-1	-	CASSDNRYNEQFF	TGTGCCAGCAGTGACAACAGATACAATGAGCAGTTCTTC
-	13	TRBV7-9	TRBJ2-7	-	CASSFDRDYEQYF	TGTGCCAGCAGCTTTGACAGAGACTACGAGCAGTACTTC
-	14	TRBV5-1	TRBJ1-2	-	CASSLERGSYGYTF	TGCGCCAGCAGCTTGGAGAGGGGGTCCTATGGCTACACCTTC
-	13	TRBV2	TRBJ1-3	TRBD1	CASSTGVGNTIYF	TGTGCCAGCAGCACAGGGGTCGGAAACACCATATATTTT
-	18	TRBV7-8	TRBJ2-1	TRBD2	CASSLVRLAGVGGNEQFF	TGTGCCAGCAGCTTAGTTCGACTAGCGGGAGTGGGGGGTAATGAGCAGTTCTTC